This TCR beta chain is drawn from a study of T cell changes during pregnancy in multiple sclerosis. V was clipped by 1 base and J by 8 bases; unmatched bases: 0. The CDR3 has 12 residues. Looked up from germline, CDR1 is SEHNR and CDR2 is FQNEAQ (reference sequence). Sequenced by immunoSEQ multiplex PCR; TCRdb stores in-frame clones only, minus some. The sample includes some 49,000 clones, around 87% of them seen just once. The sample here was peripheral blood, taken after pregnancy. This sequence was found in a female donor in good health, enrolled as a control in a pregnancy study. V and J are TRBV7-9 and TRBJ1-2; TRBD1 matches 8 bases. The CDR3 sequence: CASSLGTGGYTF. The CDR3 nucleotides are TGTGCCAGCAGCTTAGGGACAGGGGGCTACACCTTC.